These 27 T cell receptor beta chains share one sample of origin, sequenced in a study of blood T cell repertoires in COVID-19. Libraries were prepared by immunoSEQ multiplex PCR; TCRdb keeps only in-frame clonotypes and omits some of them. This table holds approximately 100,000 clones, 65% to 90% found once. Sequences were obtained from peripheral blood. Receptors originate from a man between 65 and 85 years old with active or convalescent COVID-19.

V and J are TRBV9 and TRBJ1-1; 7 bases are a match to TRBD1. Per germline, CDR1 SGDLS and CDR2 YYNGEE. V gave up 0 bases and J gave up 0 bases; unmatched junction bases: 5. This CDR3 comprises 16 residues. The CDR3 loop reads CASSVDRDSLNTEAFF. DNA of the CDR3: TGTGCCAGCAGCGTAGATCGGGACAGCCTGAACACTGAAGCTTTCTTT.

The chain has TRBV12-3 or TRBV12-4 and TRBJ1-2; possible D gene TRBD1, 5 bases. V was clipped by 5 bases and J by 5 bases, with 9 bases between them. This CDR3 is 12 amino acids long. The DNA for the CDR3 is TGTGCCAGCAGTCGGGACTATTATGGCTACACCTTC. Its translation is CASSRDYYGYTF.

The J gene is TRBJ1-3, the V gene TRBV5-6; TRBD1 aligns across 7 bases. V lost 0 bases to trimming and J lost 0 bases; unmatched junction nucleotides: 6. Germline assignment: CDR1 SGHDT and CDR2 YYEEEE. The CDR3 has 17 amino acids. CDR3 in DNA: TGTGCCAGCAGCTTGGCGGGACAGCGGCTCTCTGGAAACACCATATATTTT. Protein sequence: CASSLAGQRLSGNTIYF. The full variable domain, in which reference TRBV5-6 and TRBJ1-3 provide the parts outside the CDR3, is DAGVTQSPTHLIKTRGQQVTLRCSPKSGHDTVSWYQQALGQGPQFIFQYYEEEERQRGNFPDRFSGHQFPNYSSELNVNALLLGDSALYLCASSLAGQRLSGNTIYFGEGSWLTVV.

J is TRBJ2-7 and V is TRBV7-8, with a tentative D call TRBD1 (6 bases). Germline V gene lookup returns CDR1 SGHVS and CDR2 FQNEAQ. The CDR3 has 16 amino acids. V gave up 2 bases and J gave up 0 bases, with 14 bases separating them. The CDR3 region has the DNA TGTGCCAGCAGCTTAACCTCTCAGGGGAGCTCCTACGAGCAGTACTTC. Its protein is CASSLTSQGSSYEQYF.

V gene TRBV10-3 combines with J gene TRBJ1-3, with D tentatively TRBD1 (6 bases). V gave up 2 bases and J gave up 2 bases, with 7 bases separating them. CDR3 size: 14 residues. Germline CDR1 reads ENHRY; CDR2 reads SYGVKD. The CDR3 DNA is TGTGCCATCAGTGAGACAGGGACTGGAAACACCATATATTTT. Encoded protein: CAISETGTGNTIYF.

The chain links TRBV7-8 to TRBJ2-3; 11 nucleotides line up with TRBD2. Trimming cost V 5 bases and J 3 bases; bases outside gene matches: 13. CDR3 length: 18 residues. Germline assignment: CDR1 SGHVS and CDR2 FQNEAQ. The CDR3 DNA follows: TGTGCCAGCAGCCCTACTAGCGGGGGCGGAGGCTGGACAGATACGCAGTATTTT. Translating gives CASSPTSGGGGWTDTQYF.

The chain employs TRBV5-4 and TRBJ1-3; a weak D match, TRBD1 (5 bases). Looked up from germline, CDR1 is SGHNT and CDR2 is YYREEE (reference sequence). The CDR3 loop spans 16 amino acids. V gave up 0 bases and J gave up 4 bases, with 14 bases separating them. The CDR3 coding sequence is TGTGCCAGCAGCTTGGGACAGCTATCTGCCGGAAACACCATATATTTT. Residues: CASSLGQLSAGNTIYF.

V and J are TRBV9 and TRBJ2-3, with 8 nucleotides matching TRBD1. Unmatched junction bases numbered 12, after V lost 2 bases and J lost 10 bases. Germline values: CDR1 SGDLS, CDR2 YYNGEE. The CDR3 consists of 15 residues. The CDR3 region is CASSVGQGTGEAQYF. CDR3 DNA sequence: TGTGCCAGCAGCGTCGGACAGGGTACTGGAGAGGCGCAGTATTTT.

The J gene is TRBJ2-1, the V gene TRBV27; the D gene is possibly TRBD2 (6 bases). Germline values: CDR1 MNHEY, CDR2 SMNVEV (reference sequence). Trimming removed 5 bases from V and 6 bases from J, with 23 bases in between. The CDR3 sequence is 17 residues long. The chain's CDR3 is CASSVLLVPAGSNEQFF. CDR3 DNA sequence: TGTGCCAGCAGTGTCCTACTAGTTCCGGCGGGGAGCAATGAGCAGTTCTTC.

The rearrangement uses TRBV2 and TRBJ2-7; no reliable D call. Deletions cut 7 bases from V and 0 bases from J, with 10 bases between. CDR3 length: 13 amino acids. Germline V gene sequence: CDR1 SNHLY, CDR2 FYNNEI. CDR3 loop: CASKKEISYEQYF. In DNA form, the CDR3 reads TGTGCCAGCAAGAAAGAGATCTCCTACGAGCAGTACTTC.

V usage is TRBV6-6 and J usage is TRBJ2-1, with 7 bases lining up with TRBD1. CDR3 length: 14 residues. Losses at the gene ends were 2 bases for V and 10 bases for J; bases not matched to a gene: 8. Germline loops: CDR1 MNHNY, CDR2 SVGAGI (reference sequence). The CDR3 sequence: CASSYPRQGLEQFF. Here the CDR3 DNA reads TGTGCCAGCAGTTACCCGCGACAGGGTCTCGAGCAGTTCTTC.

The chain couples TRBV12-1 to TRBJ2-5; the DNA was not compared with TRBD2, the D call given in the table. TRBV12-1 is a known pseudogene. The CDR3 length is 16 residues. CDR3 region: CASSFEGRRKGETQYF. CDR3 nucleotides: TGTGCCAGCAGCTTTGAGGGCAGGAGGAAGGGAGAGACCCAGTACTTC.

The J gene is TRBJ1-4, the V gene TRBV27; D possibly corresponds to TRBD1 (5 bases). The V gene lost 5 bases and the J gene lost 3 bases, with 25 bases spanning the gap. Germline V gene lookup returns CDR1 MNHEY and CDR2 SMNVEV (reference sequence). CDR3 length: 19 amino acids. DNA of the CDR3: TGTGCCAGCAGTCCAGACGAGGGGCCCCGGGGGGAGGCTAATGAAAAACTGTTTTTT. Residues: CASSPDEGPRGEANEKLFF.

The rearrangement links TRBV6-1 to TRBJ2-6, with 9 positions matching TRBD2. This CDR3 spans 18 amino acids. In germline, CDR1 is MNHNS, CDR2 SASEGT. Trimming at V came to 1 base and at J to 0 bases, leaving 4 bases not matched to a gene. The CDR3 nucleotides read TGTGCCAGCAGTGAAGAGCGGGGGGCGGCCTCTGGGGCCAACGTCCTGACTTTC. Amino acid sequence: CASSEERGAASGANVLTF.

The gene calls are TRBV21-1 and TRBJ2-2; no check of the table's D call, TRBD1, against the DNA was made. TRBV21-1 corresponds to a pseudogene. This CDR3 has 17 residues. CDR3 region: CASSKKPDRANTGELFF. The DNA for the CDR3 is TGTGCCAGCAGCAAGAAACCCGACAGGGCGAACACCGGGGAGCTGTTTTTT.

V is TRBV10-2 and J is TRBJ2-3, with 8 bases identical to TRBD2. The CDR3 covers 17 residues. Germline loops: CDR1 WSHSY, CDR2 SAAADI. V was pared by 10 bases and J by 7 bases, with 22 bases of the junction left unmatched. The CDR3 is CATRGGLRGEELNTQYF. CDR3 nucleotides: TGCGCCACCCGCGGGGGTTTGCGGGGGGAAGAGCTAAATACGCAGTATTTT.

CDR3 sequence: CASSIAYDSYYEQYF. The CDR3 region has the DNA TGTGCCAGTAGTATAGCTTACGACAGCTACTACGAGCAGTACTTC. This sequence joins TRBV19 and TRBJ2-7; D possibly corresponds to TRBD1 (5 bases). Germline CDR1 reads LNHDA; CDR2 reads SQIVND (reference sequence). The CDR3 consists of 15 residues. Trimming removed 1 base at V and 3 bases at J, with 13 bases between. The full variable domain, rest sourced from reference TRBV19 and TRBJ2-7, is DGGITQSPKYLFRKEGQNVTLSCEQNLNHDAMYWYRQDPGQGLRLIYYSQIVNDFQKGDIAEGYSVSREKKESFPLTVTSAQKNPTAFYLCASSIAYDSYYEQYFGPGTRLTVT.

CDR3 sequence: CASSYAVGAGGTQYF. CDR3 DNA: TGTGCCAGCAGTTACGCCGTGGGGGCCGGAGGGACCCAGTACTTC. The genes are TRBV6-6 and TRBJ2-5; TRBD1 is a possible D gene (6 bases). V gave up 2 bases and J gave up 7 bases, with 17 bases separating them. The CDR3 loop spans 15 amino acids. Germline assignment: CDR1 MNHNY and CDR2 SVGAGI (reference sequence).

The V and J genes are TRBV7-9 and TRBJ2-1; the D gene is possibly TRBD1 (5 bases). Trimming shortened V by 1 base and J by 4 bases, and 17 bases separated the two germline ends. Germline V lookup: CDR1 SEHNR, CDR2 FQNEAQ (reference sequence). The CDR3 runs 17 residues. The CDR3 coding sequence is TGTGCCAGCAGCTTAGGTGGGGCGTCTAATTGGTACAATGAGCAGTTCTTC. Its translation is CASSLGGASNWYNEQFF.

The rearrangement joins TRBV14 to TRBJ2-1; 12 positions agree with TRBD2. The CDR3 contains 18 residues. The J segment lost 8 bases and the V segment lost 0 bases, leaving 11 bases of the junction unmatched. Germline CDR1 SGHDN, CDR2 FVKESK. Here the CDR3 reads CASSQELFTSGGSYEQFF. The CDR3 region has the DNA TGTGCCAGCAGCCAAGAGCTTTTCACTAGCGGGGGGAGCTATGAGCAGTTCTTC. The full variable domain, rest sourced from reference TRBV14 and TRBJ2-1, is EAGVTQFPSHSVIEKGQTVTLRCDPISGHDNLYWYRRVMGKEIKFLLHFVKESKQDESGMPNNRFLAERTGGTYSTLKVQPAELEDSGVYFCASSQELFTSGGSYEQFFGPGTRLTVL.

The gene calls are TRBV19 and TRBJ2-3, with D tentatively TRBD1 (6 bases). With 6 bases removed from V and 6 bases from J, the gap between germline ends came to 22 bases. Germline CDR1 is LNHDA and CDR2 is SQIVND (reference sequence). The CDR3 contains 16 residues. The CDR3 protein is CASSITKGGLGDTQYF. CDR3 nucleotides: TGTGCCAGTAGCATTACTAAAGGGGGTCTCGGGGATACGCAGTATTTT.

This clone was detected only a few times. V gene TRBV5-5 combines with J gene TRBJ1-2; 8 nucleotides match TRBD1. Trimming cost V 7 bases and J 2 bases; bases outside gene matches: 16. The CDR3 consists of 17 residues. Germline values: CDR1 SGHKS, CDR2 YYEKEE (reference sequence). The DNA of the CDR3 is TGTGCCAGCTCCGTCGACAGGGGAAGTTCAAAAAACTATGGCTACACCTTC. It translates to CASSVDRGSSKNYGYTF.

The rearrangement uses TRBV2 and TRBJ2-5, with 9 bases identical to TRBD1. The CDR3 runs 16 residues. Germline V CDR1 and CDR2: SNHLY, FYNNEI. V shed 6 bases, J shed 2 bases, and the junction held 10 bases outside the gene matches. The CDR3 DNA follows: TGTGCCAGCAGCGCTTTTGCCGGGACAGGGCAAGAGACCCAGTACTTC. Amino acids: CASSAFAGTGQETQYF.

This clone has more than one count but fewer than ten. V and J are TRBV4-1 and TRBJ2-5, with 7 bases fitting TRBD1. The germline gives CDR1 MGHRA, CDR2 YSYEKL. V lost 2 bases to trimming and J lost 3 bases; unmatched junction nucleotides: 15. The CDR3 is made up of 18 amino acids. The CDR3 region has the DNA TGCGCCAGCAGCCAATTACCCCCCGGCGGACAGGCCAAAGAGACCCAGTACTTC. The encoded protein is CASSQLPPGGQAKETQYF.

The V gene is TRBV18, the J gene TRBJ1-1; D is unresolved. The CDR3 sequence is 13 residues long. Trimming stripped 3 bases from V and 0 bases from J, with 5 bases between. Germline V lookup: CDR1 KGHSH, CDR2 LQKENI. In DNA form, the CDR3 reads TGTGCCAGCTCACCGGCAATGAACACTGAAGCTTTCTTT. The encoded protein is CASSPAMNTEAFF.

The chain recombines TRBV6-6 with TRBJ1-5; 11 bases match TRBD1. Trimming cost V 4 bases and J 7 bases; bases outside gene matches: 3. The CDR3 runs to 14 residues. Germline-derived CDR1 and CDR2 are MNHNY and SVGAGI (reference sequence). The CDR3 DNA is TGTGCCAGCAGTTGGGGACAGGGGGACCAGCCCCAGCATTTT. It is translated as CASSWGQGDQPQHF.

The chain employs TRBV5-1 and TRBJ2-1; 7 bases map to TRBD1. The CDR3 loop spans 14 amino acids. V was pared by 6 bases and J by 9 bases, with 12 bases of the junction left unmatched. Germline V gene sequence: CDR1 SGHRS, CDR2 YFSETQ. The CDR3 region is CASKGAGDSIEQFF. The CDR3 nucleotides are TGCGCCAGCAAAGGGGCCGGGGACAGCATTGAGCAGTTCTTC.